Following are 14 T cell receptor beta chains from one sample sequenced in a study of liver allograft versus peripheral blood T cells (dated by TCRdb to the early 2020s). Context from the whole study: The study compared T cell receptor repertoires found within transplanted livers against repertoires in the peripheral blood of liver transplant recipients.

Sequencing was carried out with an Illumina MiSeq. Using fastp trimming at Q25 and MiXCR clonotype assembly, TCRdb reanalyzed the public sequencing data and kept in-frame beta chains. Every distinct CDR3 protein forms one entry, paired with its most common genes and DNA. This sample has 950 to 1,500 distinct CDR3 sequences in its table, and around 16% of those were observed once. Of the sample, roughly 22% is held by the ten largest clones. The receptors originated from a human patient who had a liver transplant. Following transplantation, part of the T cell population may be supplied by the graft donor rather than the patient.

By proportion, this clonotype is large. The CDR3 reads CASSLRRDGYTF. The DNA for the CDR3 is TGTGCCAGCAGCCTCAGACGTGATGGCTACACCTTC. The J gene is TRBJ1-2, the V gene TRBV13; the D is unclear. Per germline, CDR1 PRHDT and CDR2 FYEKMQ (reference sequence). The CDR3 consists of 12 residues. V was pared by 5 bases and J by 6 bases, with 10 bases between.

The V call is TRBV20-1, the J call TRBJ2-7; a possible D gene is TRBD2 (7 bases). CDR1 and CDR2 (germline): DFQATT, SNEGSKA (reference sequence). The CDR3 has 12 amino acids. Trimming pared 5 bases from V and 13 bases from J, leaving 21 bases between. For the CDR3, the DNA is TGCAGTGCTTTTAGTGGCGGGGGACATGCCTACTTC. Translating gives CSAFSGGGHAYF.

By proportion, this clonotype is large. This chain connects TRBV18 to TRBJ2-3, with no clear D. The CDR3 covers 11 residues. Trimming stripped 2 bases from V and 4 bases from J, with 1 base between. Per the germline V gene, CDR1 is KGHSH and CDR2 is LQKENI. Written as DNA, the CDR3 is TGTGCCAGCTCACCATCAGATACGCAGTATTTT. This sequence encodes CASSPSDTQYF.

By share of the sample, this clonotype is large. The J gene is TRBJ1-1, the V gene TRBV27; D call uncertain. Germline V CDR1 and CDR2: MNHEY, SMNVEV (reference sequence). Trimming cost V 8 bases and J 1 base, with 8 bases left between them. CDR3 length equals 12 residues. The CDR3 reads CASRTGNTEAFF. As DNA, the CDR3 is TGTGCCAGCCGTACGGGGAACACTGAAGCTTTCTTT.

The chain recombines TRBV2 with TRBJ1-5; no clear D. The CDR3 is 15 amino acids. The V gene's germline CDR1 is SNHLY and CDR2 FYNNEI. Trimming removed 4 bases from V and 1 base from J, with 11 bases in between. CDR3 sequence: CASSGMAFSNQPQHF. The CDR3 region has the DNA TGTGCCAGCAGTGGGATGGCGTTCAGCAATCAGCCCCAGCATTTT.

This clonotype ranks as medium-sized (0.01 to 0.1%). The chain combines TRBV19 with TRBJ2-7, with 7 bases that match TRBD2. V was pared by 0 bases and J by 1 base, with 3 bases of the junction left unmatched. Germline CDR1 and CDR2: LNHDA and SQIVND (reference sequence). The CDR3 is 15 residues long. In DNA form, the CDR3 reads TGTGCCAGTAGTATAGACGGCGGGAGTTCCTACGAGCAGTACTTC. This codes for CASSIDGGSSYEQYF.

As for this clonotype: This likely reflects a read error, since a far larger clone is one base away. The chain uses TRBV6-1 and TRBJ2-6, with D unclear. The better agreement between TRBJ2-4 and the DNA end casts doubt on the J call. This CDR3 spans 8 amino acids. Germline lookup yields CDR1 MNHNS and CDR2 SASEGT. In DNA form, the CDR3 reads TGTGCCAGCAGCGATCAGTACTTC. Translated, it gives CASSDQYF.

Within the sample, this clonotype is medium-sized. The chain joins TRBV11-1 to TRBJ1-2, with 9 bases identical to TRBD1. This CDR3 region has 19 residues. Germline V gene sequence: CDR1 SGHAT, CDR2 FQDESV (reference sequence). V dropped 4 bases and J dropped 7; count of bases not matched to a gene: 22. The CDR3 nucleotides read TGTGCCAGCAGCTCGCAAATACCGGGACAGGGTTACCCTTGGCGTGGCTACACCTTC. Translated: CASSSQIPGQGYPWRGYTF.

This clonotype was counted between two and nine times. The chain couples TRBV12-5 to TRBJ2-1, with unresolved D. This CDR3 spans 16 amino acids. V was trimmed by 6 bases and J by 0 bases, leaving 15 bases between them. CDR1 and CDR2 (germline): LGHNT, FRNRAP. The CDR3 bases are TGTGCTAGTGGGCTAAAAGACGGTAGCTCCTACAATGAGCAGTTCTTC. Translated, it gives CASGLKDGSSYNEQFF.

The chain employs TRBV11-2 and TRBJ2-7; 11 nucleotides line up with TRBD2. Germline assignment: CDR1 SGHAT and CDR2 FQNNGV. CDR3 length equals 14 residues. Losses at the gene ends were 4 bases for V and 3 bases for J; bases not matched to a gene: 2. CDR3 bases: TGTGCCAGCAGCTCCGGGACTAGCGGCTACGAGCAGTACTTC. Encoded protein: CASSSGTSGYEQYF.

V gene TRBV12-5 combines with J gene TRBJ2-7, with D unresolved. Germline loops: CDR1 LGHNT, CDR2 FRNRAP. The CDR3 is 15 residues long. V lost 0 bases, J lost 3 bases, and 12 bases lay in between. The CDR3 here is CASGLVAGTLYEQYF. CDR3 coding DNA: TGTGCTAGTGGTTTGGTGGCAGGCACCCTCTACGAGCAGTACTTC.

DNA of the CDR3: TGTGCCAGCAGCTTAGGGCCTAGCTCCTACGAGCAGTACTTC. As protein: CASSLGPSSYEQYF. The chain has TRBV13 and TRBJ2-7, with no clear D. V dropped 0 bases and J dropped 0 bases, with 6 bases sitting between them. The CDR3 totals 14 residues. Germline V gene lookup returns CDR1 PRHDT and CDR2 FYEKMQ (reference sequence).

By share of the sample, this clonotype is large (0.1 to 1%). The chain links TRBV18 to TRBJ1-4, with a weak D call TRBD1 (5 bases). The germline CDR1 and CDR2 sequences are KGHSH and LQKENI. V shed 2 bases and J shed 8 bases, with 15 bases lying between them. There are 15 residues in the CDR3. The CDR3 region has the DNA TGTGCCAGCTCACCATCCGGAAGGGAGGGGGAAAAACTGTTTTTT. Protein: CASSPSGREGEKLFF. Drawing the rest from reference TRBV18 and TRBJ1-4, the complete variable domain is NAGVMQNPRHLVRRRGQEARLRCSPMKGHSHVYWYRQLPEEGLKFMVYLQKENIIDESGMPKERFSAEFPKEGPSILRIQQVVRGDSAAYFCASSPSGREGEKLFFGSGTQLSVL.

About this clonotype itself: Given a far larger clone just one base away, this is likely a sequencing read error. The V and J genes are TRBV6-1 and TRBJ1-5; D is unresolved. The CDR3 is 17 residues long. CDR1 and CDR2 (germline): MNHNS, SASEGT. The CDR3 DNA reads TGTGCCAGCAGCCCCGCGACACATCCGAGGCCTAATCAGTCCCAGCATTTT. Its protein is CASSPATHPRPNQSQHF.